This T cell receptor (beta chain) was recovered during a study of response to subunit inactivated influenza vaccine. Whole-study findings and limits: Each seasonal influenza vaccination, the authors suggested, recruits few new T cells.

This clonotype has more than one count but fewer than ten. Its antigen remains unknown. One entry per CDR3 protein, called by TCRdb with MiXCR from the RT-PCR reads. The sample lists about 700,000 distinct CDR3 sequences, about 15% occurring once. This CDR3 is 15 amino acids long. The germline V gene encodes CDR1 SEHNR and CDR2 FQNEAQ (reference sequence). V lost 5 bases and J lost 8, with 21 bases in between. This TCR was recovered from a man between 45 and 60 years old who received an inactivated influenza vaccine. The source was PBMCs from blood, collected roughly 15 days before vaccination. The chain has TRBV7-9 and TRBJ1-1; no firm D call. CDR3 nucleotides: TGTGCCAGCAGCCCCCCTCAGATATACGGGGAGGAAGCTTTCTTT. It encodes CASSPPQIYGEEAFF. Combining the CDR3 with reference TRBV7-9 and TRBJ1-1 gives the whole variable domain DTGVSQNPRHKITKRGQNVTFRCDPISEHNRLYWYRQTLGQGPEFLTYFQNEAQLEKSRLLSDRFSAERPKGSFSTLEIQRTEQGDSAMYLCASSPPQIYGEEAFFGQGTRLTVV.